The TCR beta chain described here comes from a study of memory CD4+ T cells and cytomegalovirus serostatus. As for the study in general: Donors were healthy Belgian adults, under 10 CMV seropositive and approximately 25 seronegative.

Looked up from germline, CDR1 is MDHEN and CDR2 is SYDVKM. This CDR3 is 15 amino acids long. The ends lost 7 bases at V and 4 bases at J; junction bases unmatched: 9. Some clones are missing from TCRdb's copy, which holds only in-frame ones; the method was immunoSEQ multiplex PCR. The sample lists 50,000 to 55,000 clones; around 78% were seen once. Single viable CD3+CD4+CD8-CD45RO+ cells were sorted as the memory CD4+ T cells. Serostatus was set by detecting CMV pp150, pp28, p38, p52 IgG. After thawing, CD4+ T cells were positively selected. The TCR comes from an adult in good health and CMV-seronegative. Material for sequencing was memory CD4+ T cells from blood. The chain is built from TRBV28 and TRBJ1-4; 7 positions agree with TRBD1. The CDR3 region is CASTLGDSFNEKLFF. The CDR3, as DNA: TGTGCCAGCACCCTGGGGGACAGTTTTAATGAAAAACTGTTTTTT.